This TCR beta chain was captured in a study of T cells expressing NK-cell markers. After re-calling the 5' RACE reads, TCRdb lists one entry per CDR3 protein, DNA absent. This sample's table has several thousand distinct CDR3 sequences. This clonotype is medium-sized by frequency. The target antigen is unknown. General study points: The study found these clonotypes also leading the CD3+CD56-NKG2C+ fraction in a few donors.

CDR3 length equals 15 residues. Germline V gene lookup returns CDR1 MDHEN and CDR2 SYDVKM. The rearrangement uses TRBV28 and TRBJ2-7; TCRdb gives TRBD2 as the D gene, but with no DNA this cannot be confirmed. Sequencing input: blood T cells: a sorted CD56 or NKG2C T cell subset, CD4+ or CD8+ T cells, or bulk PBMC T cells (not recorded which). This clonotype was obtained from a man aged 18 to 35 in good health. This chain's CDR3 is CASSTSGGLSHEQYF.